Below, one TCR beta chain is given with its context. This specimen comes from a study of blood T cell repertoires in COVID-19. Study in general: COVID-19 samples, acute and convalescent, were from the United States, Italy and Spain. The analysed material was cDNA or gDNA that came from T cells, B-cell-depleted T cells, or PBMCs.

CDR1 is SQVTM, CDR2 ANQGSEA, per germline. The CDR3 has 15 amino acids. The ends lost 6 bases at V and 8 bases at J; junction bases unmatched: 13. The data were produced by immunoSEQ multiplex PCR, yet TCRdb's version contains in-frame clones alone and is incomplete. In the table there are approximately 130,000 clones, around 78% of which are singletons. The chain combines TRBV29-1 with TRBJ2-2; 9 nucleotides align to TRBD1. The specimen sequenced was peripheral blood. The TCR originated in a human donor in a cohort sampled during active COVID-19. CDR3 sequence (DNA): TGCAGCGTAGCCGGGACAGGGTGGGTTGCGGGGGAGCTGTTTTTT. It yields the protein CSVAGTGWVAGELFF.